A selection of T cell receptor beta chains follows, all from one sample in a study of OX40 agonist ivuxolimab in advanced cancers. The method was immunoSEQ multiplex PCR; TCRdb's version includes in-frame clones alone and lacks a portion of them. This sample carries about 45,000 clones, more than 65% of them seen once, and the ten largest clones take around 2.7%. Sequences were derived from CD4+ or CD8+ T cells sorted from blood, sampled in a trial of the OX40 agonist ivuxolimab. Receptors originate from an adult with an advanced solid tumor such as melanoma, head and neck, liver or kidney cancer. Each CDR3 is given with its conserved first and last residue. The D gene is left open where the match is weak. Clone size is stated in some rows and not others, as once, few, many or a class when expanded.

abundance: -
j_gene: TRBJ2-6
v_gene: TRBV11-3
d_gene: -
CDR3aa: CASSSSGVAGANVLTF
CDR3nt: TGTGCCAGCAGCTCCTCGGGGGTGGCTGGGGCCAACGTCCTGACTTTC

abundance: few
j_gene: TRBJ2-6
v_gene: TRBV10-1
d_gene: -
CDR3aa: CASSGSLDPADSGANVLTF
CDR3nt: TGCGCCAGCAGTGGCTCCCTGGACCCAGCGGACTCTGGGGCCAACGTCCTGACTTTC

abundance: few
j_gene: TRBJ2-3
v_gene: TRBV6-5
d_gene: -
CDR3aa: CASLSGITDTQYF
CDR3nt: TGTGCCAGCTTGAGCGGAATCACAGATACGCAGTATTTT

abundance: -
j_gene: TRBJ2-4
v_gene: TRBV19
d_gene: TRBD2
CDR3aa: CASSISAGGLTKNIQYF
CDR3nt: TGTGCCAGTAGTATATCAGCGGGGGGACTAACCAAAAACATTCAGTACTTC

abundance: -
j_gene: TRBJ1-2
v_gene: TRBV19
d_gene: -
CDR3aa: CASGIIPNYGYTF
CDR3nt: TGCGCCAGTGGTATTATACCTAACTATGGCTACACCTTC

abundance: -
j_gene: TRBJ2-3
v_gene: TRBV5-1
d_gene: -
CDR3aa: CASSRTALFTDTQYF
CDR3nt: TGCGCCAGCAGCAGGACAGCCCTTTTCACAGATACGCAGTATTTT

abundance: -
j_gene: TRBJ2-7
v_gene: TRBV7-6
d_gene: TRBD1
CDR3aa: CASSLGRGQGYEQYF
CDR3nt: TGTGCCAGCAGCTTAGGTAGGGGACAGGGCTACGAGCAGTACTTC

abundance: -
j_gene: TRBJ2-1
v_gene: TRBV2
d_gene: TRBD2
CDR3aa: CASKELAGGPEQFF
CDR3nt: TGTGCCAGCAAGGAACTAGCGGGGGGGCCCGAGCAGTTCTTC

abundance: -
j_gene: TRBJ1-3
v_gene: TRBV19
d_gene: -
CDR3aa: CASSTIQGFGNTIYF
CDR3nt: TGTGCCAGTAGTACAATACAGGGCTTCGGAAACACCATATATTTT

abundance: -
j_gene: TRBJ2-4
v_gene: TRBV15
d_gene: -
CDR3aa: CATSDRTEVKNIQYF
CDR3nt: TGTGCCACCAGCGATCGGACAGAAGTCAAAAACATTCAGTACTTC

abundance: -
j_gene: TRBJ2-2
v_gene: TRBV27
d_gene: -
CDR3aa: CASSFGPAPGELFF
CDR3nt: TGTGCCAGCAGTTTTGGCCCCGCCCCCGGGGAGCTGTTTTTT

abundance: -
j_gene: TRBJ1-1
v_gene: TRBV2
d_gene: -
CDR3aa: CASASVLGRAFF
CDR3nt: TGTGCCAGCGCTTCGGTTCTTGGTAGAGCTTTCTTT

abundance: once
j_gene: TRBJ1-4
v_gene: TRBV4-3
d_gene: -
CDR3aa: CASSPGPPNEKLFF
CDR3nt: TGCGCCAGCAGCCCCGGACCTCCTAATGAAAAACTGTTTTTT

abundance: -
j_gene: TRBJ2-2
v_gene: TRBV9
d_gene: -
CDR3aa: CASSTSWGGTYANTGELFF
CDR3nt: TGTGCCAGCAGCACCTCTTGGGGAGGCACCTATGCGAACACCGGGGAGCTGTTTTTT

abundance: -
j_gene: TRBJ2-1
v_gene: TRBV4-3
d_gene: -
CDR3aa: CASSQGMSSSYNEQFF
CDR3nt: TGCGCCAGCAGCCAGGGAATGTCAAGCTCCTACAATGAGCAGTTCTTC

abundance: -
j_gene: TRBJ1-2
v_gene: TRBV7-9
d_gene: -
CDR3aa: CASSITGRGPNYGYTF
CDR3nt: TGTGCCAGCAGCATCACGGGGCGCGGGCCTAACTATGGCTACACCTTC

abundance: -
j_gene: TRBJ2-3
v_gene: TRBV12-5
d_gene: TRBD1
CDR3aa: CASATGVETDTQYF
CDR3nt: TGTGCTAGTGCCACAGGGGTCGAAACAGATACGCAGTATTTT

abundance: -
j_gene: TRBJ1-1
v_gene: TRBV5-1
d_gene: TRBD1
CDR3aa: CASSLAPGGTSTEAFF
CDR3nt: TGCGCCAGCAGCTTGGCGCCAGGGGGCACGAGCACTGAAGCTTTCTTT

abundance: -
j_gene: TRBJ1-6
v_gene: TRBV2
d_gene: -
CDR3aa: CASSGLQGYNSPLHF
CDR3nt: TGTGCCAGCAGTGGCCTCCAGGGGTATAATTCACCCCTCCACTTT

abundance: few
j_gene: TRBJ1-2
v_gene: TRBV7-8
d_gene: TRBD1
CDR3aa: CASSTRGGPGGYTF
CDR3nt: TGTGCCAGCAGCACACGAGGGGGCCCGGGTGGCTACACCTTC

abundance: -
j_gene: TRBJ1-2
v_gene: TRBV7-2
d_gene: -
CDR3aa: CASSLGIGAYGYTF
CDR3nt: TGTGCCAGCAGCTTAGGTATAGGGGCCTATGGCTACACCTTC

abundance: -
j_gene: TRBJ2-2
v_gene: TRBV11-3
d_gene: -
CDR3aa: CASSLGFGENTGELFF
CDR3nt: TGTGCCAGCAGCTTAGGGTTTGGTGAAAACACCGGGGAGCTGTTTTTT

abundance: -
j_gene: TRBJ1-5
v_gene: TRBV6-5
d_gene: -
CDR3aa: CASSYTRQAGQPQHF
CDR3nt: TGTGCCAGCAGTTACACGCGACAGGCCGGTCAGCCCCAGCATTTT

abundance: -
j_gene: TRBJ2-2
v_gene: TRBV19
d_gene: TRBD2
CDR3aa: CARGEVPRTSGTEGNTGELFF
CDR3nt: TGTGCCAGGGGAGAGGTTCCGCGGACTAGCGGGACGGAAGGTAACACCGGGGAGCTGTTTTTT

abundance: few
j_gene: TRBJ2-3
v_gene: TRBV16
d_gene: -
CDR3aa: CASSHSGITDTQYF
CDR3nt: TGTGCCAGCAGCCATAGTGGCATCACAGATACGCAGTATTTT

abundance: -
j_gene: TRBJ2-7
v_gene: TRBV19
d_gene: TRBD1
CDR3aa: CASSARDRGRPYEQYF
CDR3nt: TGTGCCAGTAGTGCAAGGGACAGGGGGCGTCCCTACGAGCAGTACTTC

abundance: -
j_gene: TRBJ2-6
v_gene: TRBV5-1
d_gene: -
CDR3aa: CASSLGQTGANVLTF
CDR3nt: TGCGCCAGCAGCTTGGGCCAGACTGGGGCCAACGTCCTGACTTTC

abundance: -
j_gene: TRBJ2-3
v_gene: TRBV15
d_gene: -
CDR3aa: CATSRDGITSTDTQYF
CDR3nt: TGTGCCACCAGCAGAGACGGGATAACTAGCACAGATACGCAGTATTTT

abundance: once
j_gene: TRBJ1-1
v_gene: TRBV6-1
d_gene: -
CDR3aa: CASSEVTGFTEAFF
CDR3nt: TGTGCCAGCAGTGAAGTTACCGGGTTCACTGAAGCTTTCTTT

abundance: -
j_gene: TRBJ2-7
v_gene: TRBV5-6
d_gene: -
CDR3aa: CASSLRGTPYYEQYF
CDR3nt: TGTGCCAGCAGCTTGAGGGGGACACCCTACTACGAGCAGTACTTC

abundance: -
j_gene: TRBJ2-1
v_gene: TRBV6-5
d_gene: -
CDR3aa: CASRWDITYNEQFF
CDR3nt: TGTGCCAGCAGATGGGACATTACCTACAATGAGCAGTTCTTC

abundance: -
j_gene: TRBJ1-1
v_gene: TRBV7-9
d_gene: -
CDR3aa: CASSYDGASGTEAFF
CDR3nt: TGTGCCAGCAGTTATGACGGGGCAAGTGGCACTGAAGCTTTCTTT

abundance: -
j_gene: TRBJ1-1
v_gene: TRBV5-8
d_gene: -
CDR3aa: CASSLGTLTEAFF
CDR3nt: TGTGCCAGCAGCTTGGGGACCCTCACTGAAGCTTTCTTT

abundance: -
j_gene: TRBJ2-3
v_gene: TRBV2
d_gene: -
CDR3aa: CASSERGTQYF
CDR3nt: TGTGCCAGCAGTGAGAGAGGTACGCAGTATTTT

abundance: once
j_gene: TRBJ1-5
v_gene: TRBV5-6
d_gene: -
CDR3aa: CASSQSNQPQHF
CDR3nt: TGTGCCAGCAGCCAAAGCAATCAGCCCCAGCATTTT

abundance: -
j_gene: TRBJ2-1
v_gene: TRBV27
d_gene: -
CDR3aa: CASRTAFVQEQFF
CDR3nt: TGTGCCAGCAGAACTGCGTTTGTCCAAGAGCAGTTCTTC

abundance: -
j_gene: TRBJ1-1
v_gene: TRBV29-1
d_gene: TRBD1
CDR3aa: CSVPRDSEAFF
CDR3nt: TGCAGCGTCCCCCGGGACAGCGAAGCTTTCTTT

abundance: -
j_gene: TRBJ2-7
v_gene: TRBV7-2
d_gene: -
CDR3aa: CASSSFYEQYF
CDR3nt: TGTGCCAGCAGCTCCTTCTACGAGCAGTACTTC

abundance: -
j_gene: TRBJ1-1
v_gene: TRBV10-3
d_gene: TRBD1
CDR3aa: CAIATGTGETNTEAFF
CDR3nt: TGTGCCATCGCCACCGGGACAGGGGAGACGAACACTGAAGCTTTCTTT

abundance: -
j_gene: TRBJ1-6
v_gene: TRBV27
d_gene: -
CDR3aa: CASSLSSGTYNSPLHF
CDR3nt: TGTGCCAGCAGTTTATCATCAGGCACCTATAATTCACCCCTCCACTTT

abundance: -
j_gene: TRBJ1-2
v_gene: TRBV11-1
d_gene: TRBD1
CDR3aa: CASSLVSTGLDNYGYTF
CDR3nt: TGTGCCAGCAGCTTAGTCTCGACAGGGCTTGATAACTATGGCTACACCTTC

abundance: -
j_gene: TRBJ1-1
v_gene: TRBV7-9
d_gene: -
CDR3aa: CASSLSHAGEAFF
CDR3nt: TGTGCCAGCAGCTTATCTCACGCTGGGGAAGCTTTCTTT

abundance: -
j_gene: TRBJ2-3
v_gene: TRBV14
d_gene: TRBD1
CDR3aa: CASSRRDRSNTQYF
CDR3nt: TGTGCCAGCAGCCGACGGGACAGATCCAATACGCAGTATTTT

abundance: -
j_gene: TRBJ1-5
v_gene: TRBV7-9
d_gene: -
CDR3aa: CASSLSQGTDQPQHF
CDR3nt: TGTGCCAGCAGCTTAAGTCAGGGGACCGATCAGCCCCAGCATTTT

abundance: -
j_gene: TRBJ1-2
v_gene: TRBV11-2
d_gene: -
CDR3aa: CASSPAGNWGYTF
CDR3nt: TGTGCCAGCAGCCCCGCGGGCAATTGGGGCTACACCTTC